The present TCR beta chain was sequenced within a study of T cell repertoires in cytomegalovirus infection. TCRdb processed the reads anew with MiXCR; each CDR3 protein has one entry. The repertoire holds approximately 490,000 distinct CDR3 sequences, with over 9% as singletons. Looked up from germline, CDR1 is SGHAT and CDR2 is FQNNGV. This CDR3 spans 16 amino acids. The V gene lost 5 bases and the J gene lost 0 bases, with 14 bases spanning the gap. This clonotype was counted only a few times. Sequenced sample: PBMCs. The source of this sequence is a human donor in good health (CMV status not recorded). Some clones in this sample may be carry-over from other donors' samples. The chain uses TRBV11-2 and TRBJ2-4; either TRBD1 or TRBD2 may fit D (6 bases each). The CDR3 DNA follows: TGTGCCAGCAGCCCCGGAGGGGGAATAGCCAAAAACATTCAGTACTTC. It codes for CASSPGGGIAKNIQYF.